This T cell receptor beta chain was identified during a study of cytomegalovirus exposure and HLA in healthy donors. General study findings and limits: Some V segments, TRBV6-2 and TRBV6-3 among them, were indistinguishable and were therefore excluded.

PCR involved 60 Vbeta and 13 Jbeta primers. Data came from immunoSEQ multiplex PCR; TCRdb stores just in-frame clones and leaves some out. The table shows tens of thousands of clones, with 60% to 85% occurring only once. CDR1 KGHSH and CDR2 LQKENI come from the germline V gene. The ends were cut back, 3 bases at V and 7 bases at J, with 15 bases in the middle. The CDR3 loop spans 14 amino acids. Concerning this clone itself: The antigen remains undetermined.

The sequencing input was PBMCs. The clonotype comes from a man aged 40-49 years in good health and CMV-seronegative. This chain joins TRBV18 and TRBJ1-1; TRBD1 is a possible D gene (5 bases). In DNA, the CDR3 is TGTGCCAGCTCACCTCCCTCAGGGTCAAATGAAGCTTTCTTT. It codes for CASSPPSGSNEAFF.